These 6 T cell receptor beta chains came from one sample sequenced in a study of Ad26.COV2.S vaccination and SARS-CoV-2 variants. Sample treatment: roughly 18 received Ad26.COV2.S at low or high dose, single or two shots; about 5 received placebo; per-sample allocation not given. Samples analyzed were those drawn on day 63 after the first vaccine or placebo injection. The protocol was immunoSEQ multiplex PCR, while the TCRdb copy is restricted to in-frame clones and leaves out a portion. The repertoire holds more than 400,000 clones, with about 90% as singletons. The input for sequencing was peripheral blood, taken in a trial of Ad26.COV2.S vaccine versus placebo. The receptor set was obtained from a person aged 18-60 years who received the Ad26.COV2.S COVID-19 vaccine or a placebo.

This chain joins TRBV11-2 and TRBJ2-6, with a tentative D call TRBD1 (5 bases). Trimming removed 5 bases from V and 0 bases from J, with 8 bases in between. The length of the CDR3 is 15 residues. CDR1 and CDR2 from the germline V gene are SGHAT and FQNNGV. The CDR3 nucleotides read TGTGCCAGCAGCCCCGACAGCTCTGGGGCCAACGTCCTGACTTTC. It specifies CASSPDSSGANVLTF.

V usage is TRBV5-1 and J usage is TRBJ2-5, with 7 bases lining up with TRBD2. After removal of 0 bases from V and 3 bases from J, the junction contained 2 bases not matched to a gene. This CDR3 has 14 residues. Germline values: CDR1 SGHRS, CDR2 YFSETQ. CDR3 in amino acids: CASSLVAGEETQYF. CDR3 coding DNA: TGCGCCAGCAGCTTGGTAGCGGGTGAAGAGACCCAGTACTTC.

This chain uses TRBV5-4 with TRBJ1-3; D uncertain. Per germline, CDR1 SGHNT and CDR2 YYREEE (reference sequence). V was cut by 4 bases and J by 6 bases, with 11 bases left in between. The CDR3 totals 13 residues. The CDR3 sequence: CASSPSLANTIYF. The CDR3 region has the DNA TGTGCCAGCAGCCCGTCACTTGCAAACACCATATATTTT.

For the CDR3, the DNA is TGTGCCAGCAGCGCGCACTGGGCGGGTAATGAGCAGTTCTTC. It specifies CASSAHWAGNEQFF. The chain links TRBV7-6 to TRBJ2-1; D perhaps matches TRBD2 (5 bases). Germline V gives CDR1 SGHVS, CDR2 FNYEAQ. CDR3 size: 14 residues. V was cut by 5 bases and J by 7 bases, with 15 bases left in between.

The chain has TRBV4-3 and TRBJ2-1; 9 bases fit TRBD1. V shed 0 bases and J 5 bases; nucleotides not matched to a gene: 8. The V gene's germline CDR1 is LGHNA and CDR2 YSLEER. CDR3 length: 17 residues. CDR3 region: CASSQDRVGTGNNEQFF. The CDR3 nucleotides are TGCGCCAGCAGCCAAGATCGGGTCGGGACAGGGAACAATGAGCAGTTCTTC.

This clone was counted many times. V gene TRBV11-2 combines with J gene TRBJ1-2; TRBD1 agrees at 7 bases. The CDR3 consists of 14 residues. Trimming cost V 7 bases and J 7 bases; bases outside gene matches: 12. In germline, CDR1 is SGHAT, CDR2 FQNNGV. CDR3 nucleotide sequence: TGTGCCAGCACCGAGGGGCAGGGGGGAGCTGGCTACACCTTC. Translating gives CASTEGQGGAGYTF.